Following are 14 T cell receptor beta chains from one sample sequenced in a study of Graves' ophthalmopathy and Graves' hyperthyroidism. Investigators amplified TCR beta CDR3 regions from RNA transcripts. The library came from an HTBI-primed first-round RT-PCR and a second-round multiplex PCR. Using its own MiXCR run on the multiplex PCR reads, TCRdb lists one record per CDR3 protein. The sample holds over 450,000 distinct CDR3 sequences, 13% to 15% seen once. Source material: blood. The source is a young woman with Graves' ophthalmopathy.

This clonotype was seen at least ten times. This sequence joins TRBV20-1 and TRBJ1-2; D is uncertain. V lost 0 bases, J lost 0 bases, and 8 bases lay in between. CDR1 and CDR2 (germline): DFQATT, SNEGSKA (reference sequence). This CDR3 has 14 amino acids. The CDR3 spells CSARDLGPNYGYTF. The CDR3 DNA reads TGCAGTGCTAGAGATTTAGGGCCTAACTATGGCTACACCTTC.

In the case of this clonotype: Compared with germline, one end of the junction differs, possibly owing to a read error. This chain uses TRBV6-1 with TRBJ1-2, with unresolved D. CDR3 length: 11 amino acids. CDR1 MNHNS and CDR2 SASEGT come from the germline V gene. CDR3 amino acids: CAISRYFGYTF. In nucleotides, the CDR3 is TGTGCCATCAGTAGGTATTTTGGCTACACCTTC.

This clonotype has only a few counts. J is TRBJ1-5 and V is TRBV6-1; D not resolved. Trimming pared 6 bases from V and 0 bases from J, leaving 12 bases between. Germline V gene sequence: CDR1 MNHNS, CDR2 SASEGT. This CDR3 spans 15 amino acids. Here the CDR3 DNA reads TGTGCCAGCAGGGACGAGCTATTTAGCAATCAGCCCCAGCATTTT. It specifies CASRDELFSNQPQHF.

In this sample, this clonotype turned up many times. The chain couples TRBV19 to TRBJ2-7; D is undetermined. Germline V CDR1 and CDR2: LNHDA, SQIVND (reference sequence). Trimming took off 0 bases at V and 3 bases at J, with 18 bases between the two ends. The CDR3 consists of 17 residues. The CDR3 nucleotides are TGTGCCAGTAGTATAGATAAGTCGGAACCGATGGGCTACGAGCAGTACTTC. This encodes CASSIDKSEPMGYEQYF. The full variable domain, rest sourced from reference TRBV19 and TRBJ2-7, is DGGITQSPKYLFRKEGQNVTLSCEQNLNHDAMYWYRQDPGQGLRLIYYSQIVNDFQKGDIAEGYSVSREKKESFPLTVTSAQKNPTAFYLCASSIDKSEPMGYEQYFGPGTRLTVT.

This clonotype was observed a handful of times. An end of the junction differs from the germline gene, which may be a read error. This chain connects TRBV9 to TRBJ1-1; 7 bases align to TRBD1. The CDR3 runs to 15 residues. Germline V gene data show CDR1 as SGDLS and CDR2 as YYNGEE. The CDR3 region has the DNA TGTGCCGGCAGCGTAGAGGGAGGGGGCGCGGGTGAAGCTTTCTTT. This gives the protein CAGSVEGGGAGEAFF.

The rearrangement links TRBV25-1 to TRBJ1-1; D is undetermined. Germline V lookup: CDR1 MGHDK, CDR2 SYGVNS. The V end lost 6 bases, the J end lost 4 bases, and 6 bases lay between the germline ends. The CDR3 consists of 11 residues. CDR3 in DNA: TGTGCCAGCAGCGTACCCACTGAAGCTTTCTTT. Protein: CASSVPTEAFF.

The chain carries TRBV18 and TRBJ1-1; 7 bases align to TRBD1. The CDR3 has 14 residues. Germline V lookup: CDR1 KGHSH, CDR2 LQKENI. The junction had 4 bases not matched to a gene; V was cut back by 0 bases and J by 6 bases. CDR3 in amino acids: CASSPPSGTAEAFF. DNA for the CDR3: TGTGCCAGCTCACCACCGTCAGGGACAGCTGAAGCTTTCTTT.

This clonotype showed up many times. This sequence joins TRBV5-1 and TRBJ2-7; tentatively, D is TRBD1 or TRBD2 (5 bases each). CDR3 size: 14 residues. Germline CDR1 reads SGHRS; CDR2 reads YFSETQ. Between the trimmed V and J ends, which lost 3 bases and 2 bases, there was a span of 12 bases. Written as DNA, the CDR3 is TGCGCCAGCAGCTGGCCGGGACGGACCTACGAGCAGTACTTC. Translating it yields CASSWPGRTYEQYF.

This clonotype has at least ten counts. The chain joins TRBV29-1 to TRBJ1-1; D ambiguous. There are 11 residues in the CDR3. Germline V CDR1 and CDR2: SQVTM, ANQGSEA. The ends were cut back, 5 bases at V and 8 bases at J, with 12 bases in the middle. The CDR3 bases are TGCAGCGTTAACCCAAAGAGGGAAGCTTTCTTT. This sequence encodes CSVNPKREAFF.

This clonotype was seen a few times. The J gene is TRBJ1-2, the V gene TRBV5-1; D remains ambiguous. The CDR3 consists of 15 residues. From germline, CDR1 is SGHRS and CDR2 YFSETQ. V gave up 4 bases and J gave up 0 bases, with 13 bases separating them. The CDR3 loop reads CASSLRGAANYGYTF. CDR3 DNA: TGCGCCAGCAGCCTCCGGGGAGCGGCTAACTATGGCTACACCTTC.

This clonotype has a count of ten or more. One end of the junction fails to match germline, which may point to a read error. V usage is TRBV30 and J usage is TRBJ1-5, with D unresolved. This CDR3 region has 10 residues. Germline V gene lookup returns CDR1 GTSNPN and CDR2 SVGIG (reference sequence). The chain's CDR3 is CAWTYAKTTF. CDR3 bases: TGCGCCTGGACCTACGCTAAGACGACTTTT.

This clonotype was seen only a few times. The chain recombines TRBV2 with TRBJ2-1, with a tentative D call TRBD1 (6 bases). V was clipped by 6 bases and J by 3 bases, with 12 bases between them. This CDR3 has 14 residues. Germline lookup yields CDR1 SNHLY and CDR2 FYNNEI. The CDR3 nucleotides read TGTGCCAGCAGAAGAGAGGGGGACTACAATGAGCAGTTCTTC. It codes for CASRREGDYNEQFF.

This clonotype was found many times. For the CDR3, the DNA is TGTGCCAGCAGTGTAGGCACTCTAGCCAAAAACATTCAGTACTTC. Its protein is CASSVGTLAKNIQYF. The gene calls are TRBV6-1 and TRBJ2-4, with D uncertain. There are 15 residues in the CDR3. Trimming took 4 bases from V and 0 from J, leaving 10 bases between them. CDR1 and CDR2 (germline): MNHNS, SASEGT.

This clonotype was detected ten times or more. This chain connects TRBV28 to TRBJ1-1, with D possibly TRBD1 on 6 matching bases. The V end was cut by 5 bases, the J end by 1 base, with 20 bases between. This CDR3 comprises 17 residues. In germline, CDR1 is MDHEN, CDR2 SYDVKM. CDR3 amino acids: CASSPSGGGASNTEAFF. Written as DNA, the CDR3 is TGTGCCAGCAGTCCCTCGGGTGGGGGGGCTTCGAACACTGAAGCTTTCTTT.